This paragraph reports one T cell receptor beta chain. This sample is drawn from a study of blood T cell repertoires in COVID-19. The CDR3 length is 15 residues. Germline lookup yields CDR1 SGHDT and CDR2 YYEEEE. Trimming stripped 3 bases from V and 10 bases from J, with 20 bases between. This table comes from immunoSEQ multiplex PCR, and its TCRdb copy is limited to in-frame clones, with some not included. The repertoire consists of about 140,000 clones, with roughly four fifths occurring once and the leading ten covering approximately 6.6%. The chain combines TRBV5-6 with TRBJ2-1; D possibly corresponds to TRBD1 (6 bases). The clonotype originates from a human donor in a cohort sampled during active COVID-19. The sample consisted of peripheral blood. CDR3 in DNA: TGTGCCAGCAGCTCGAAGGGACAACCTAAATGGGAGCAGTTCTTC. Protein: CASSSKGQPKWEQFF.